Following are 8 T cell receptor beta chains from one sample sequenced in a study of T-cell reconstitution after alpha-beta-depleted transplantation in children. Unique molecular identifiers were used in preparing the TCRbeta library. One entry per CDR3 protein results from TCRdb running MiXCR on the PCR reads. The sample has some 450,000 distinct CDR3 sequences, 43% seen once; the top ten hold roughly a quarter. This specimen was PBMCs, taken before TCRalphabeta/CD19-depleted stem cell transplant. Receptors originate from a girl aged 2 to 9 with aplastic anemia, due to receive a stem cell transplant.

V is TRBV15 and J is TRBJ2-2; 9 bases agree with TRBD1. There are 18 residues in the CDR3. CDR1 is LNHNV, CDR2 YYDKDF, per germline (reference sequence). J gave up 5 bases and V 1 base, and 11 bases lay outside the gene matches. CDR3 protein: CATSRGEQGAGETGELFF. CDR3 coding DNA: TGTGCCACCAGCAGAGGGGAACAGGGGGCAGGGGAGACCGGGGAGCTGTTTTTT.

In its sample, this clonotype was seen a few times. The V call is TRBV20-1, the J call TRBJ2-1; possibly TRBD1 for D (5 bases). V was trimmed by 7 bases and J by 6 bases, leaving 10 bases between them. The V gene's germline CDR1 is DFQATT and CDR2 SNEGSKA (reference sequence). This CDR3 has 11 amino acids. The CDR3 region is CSGAGPNEQFF. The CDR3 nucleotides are TGCAGTGGAGCAGGGCCCAATGAGCAGTTCTTC.

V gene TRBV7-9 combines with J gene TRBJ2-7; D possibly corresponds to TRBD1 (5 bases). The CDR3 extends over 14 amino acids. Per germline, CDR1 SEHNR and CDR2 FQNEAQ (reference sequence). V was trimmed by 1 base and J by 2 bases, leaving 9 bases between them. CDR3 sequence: CASSLEQVAYEQYF. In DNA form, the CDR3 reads TGTGCCAGCAGCTTAGAACAGGTGGCCTACGAGCAGTACTTC.

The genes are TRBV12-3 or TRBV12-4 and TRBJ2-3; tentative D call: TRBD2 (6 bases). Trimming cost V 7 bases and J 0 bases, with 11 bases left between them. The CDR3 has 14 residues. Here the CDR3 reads CASTRRGSTDTQYF. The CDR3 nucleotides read TGTGCCAGCACCCGGAGGGGAAGCACAGATACGCAGTATTTT.

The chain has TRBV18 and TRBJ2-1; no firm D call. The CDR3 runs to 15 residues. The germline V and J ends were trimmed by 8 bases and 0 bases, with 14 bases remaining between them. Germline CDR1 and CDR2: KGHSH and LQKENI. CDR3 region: CASLHGFSSYNEQFF. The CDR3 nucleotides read TGTGCCAGCCTACATGGTTTCAGCTCCTACAATGAGCAGTTCTTC.

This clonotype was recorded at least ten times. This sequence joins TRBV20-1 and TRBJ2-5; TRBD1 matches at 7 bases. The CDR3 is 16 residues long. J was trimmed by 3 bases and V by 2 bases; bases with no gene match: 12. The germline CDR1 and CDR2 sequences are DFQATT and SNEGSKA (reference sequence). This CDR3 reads CSARTYFRDSKETQYF. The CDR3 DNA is TGCAGTGCTAGAACTTATTTCCGGGACAGTAAAGAGACCCAGTACTTC.

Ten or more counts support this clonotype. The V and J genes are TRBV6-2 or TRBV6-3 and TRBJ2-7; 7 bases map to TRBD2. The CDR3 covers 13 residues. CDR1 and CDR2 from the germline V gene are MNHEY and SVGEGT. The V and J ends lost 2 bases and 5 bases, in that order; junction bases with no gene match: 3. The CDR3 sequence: CASSYAGVHEQYF. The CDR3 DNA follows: TGTGCCAGCAGTTACGCGGGAGTCCACGAGCAGTACTTC.

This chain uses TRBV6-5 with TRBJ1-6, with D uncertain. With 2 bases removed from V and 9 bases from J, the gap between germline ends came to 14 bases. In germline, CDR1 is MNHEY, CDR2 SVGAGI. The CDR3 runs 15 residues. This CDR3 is CASSYEANGLSPLHF. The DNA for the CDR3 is TGTGCCAGCAGTTACGAAGCCAACGGCCTTTCACCCCTCCACTTT.